These T cell receptor beta chains were read from a single sample in a study of blood T cell repertoires in COVID-19. Generated by immunoSEQ multiplex PCR, the TCRdb table keeps only in-frame clones and is missing some. Found here are about 140,000 clones, almost 85% of them singletons; the top ten hold about 2.9%. The sample taken for sequencing was peripheral blood. The source is a man in his fifties with acute or convalescent COVID-19. Each CDR3 is given with its conserved first and last residue. D genes are given only for firm matches. For some rows the clone size is stated as once, few or many, or as a class when expanded; others skip it.

j_call | v_call | clone_size | d_call | cdr3_nt | cdr3_aa
TRBJ1-6 | TRBV30 | . | TRBD1 | TGTGCCTGCCAAGGACAGGGAAATTCACCCCTCCACTTT | CACQGQGNSPLHF
TRBJ2-1 | TRBV5-1 | . | . | TGCGCCAGCAGCAAACGGTCGCGGGGATCGGCCATAAATGAGCAGTTCTTC | CASSKRSRGSAINEQFF
TRBJ2-3 | TRBV27 | once | . | TGTGCCAGCAGTCCCACGCCCCGGTTGACAGATACGCAGTATTTT | CASSPTPRLTDTQYF
TRBJ2-2 | TRBV12-5 | . | . | TGTGCTAGTGCCCTCCCGACTGGGAGAGGGACCGGGGAGCTGTTTTTT | CASALPTGRGTGELFF
TRBJ1-5 | TRBV18 | . | TRBD1 | TGTGCCAGCTCACCGGGGACAGGCCCAAATCAGCCCCAGCATTTT | CASSPGTGPNQPQHF
TRBJ1-2 | TRBV4-1 | . | . | TGCGCCAGCAGCCATACGGCAGGGGCGACTAACTATGGCTACACCTTC | CASSHTAGATNYGYTF
TRBJ1-2 | TRBV4-2 | . | TRBD1 | TGTGCCAGCAGCCAAGATGGGACAGGGAGGATCTATGGCTACACCTTC | CASSQDGTGRIYGYTF
TRBJ1-2 | TRBV28 | few | . | TGTGCCAGCAGTTTATCCCCCCAGGGAAACTATGGCTACACCTTC | CASSLSPQGNYGYTF
TRBJ2-1 | TRBV14 | . | . | TGTGCCAGCAGCCAAGTTTACAGAACCTACAATGAGCAGTTCTTC | CASSQVYRTYNEQFF
TRBJ2-7 | TRBV28 | few | . | TGTGCCAGCCAAACCTGGCAGGGCTACGAGCAGTACTTC | CASQTWQGYEQYF
TRBJ1-1 | TRBV5-5 | . | TRBD1 | TGTGCCAGCAGCTTGGGGACAGGGGTAGGGACTGAAGCTTTCTTT | CASSLGTGVGTEAFF
TRBJ1-1 | TRBV6-1 | . | TRBD1 | TGTGCCAGCAGTGAGCAGGGGGCGATTGAAGCTTTCTTT | CASSEQGAIEAFF
TRBJ2-5 | TRBV10-3 | . | TRBD1 | TGTGCCATCAGAGCAGGGGGCGGGCAAGAGACCCAGTACTTC | CAIRAGGGQETQYF
TRBJ1-5 | TRBV28 | . | . | TGTGCCAGCAGTATAGCTTCGGCCTTATTAAATCAGCCCCAGCATTTT | CASSIASALLNQPQHF
TRBJ1-4 | TRBV6-5 | . | TRBD1 | TGTGCCAGTCGGGAGGGGGCAGCTAATGAAAAACTGTTTTTT | CASREGAANEKLFF
TRBJ2-7 | TRBV6-5 | . | . | TGTGCCAGCAGTTACTACAGAGCCTACGAGCAGTACTTC | CASSYYRAYEQYF
TRBJ1-1 | TRBV5-3 | . | . | TGTGCCAGAAGCTGCTCCGGGGAAGCTTTCTTT | CARSCSGEAFF
TRBJ2-1 | TRBV7-9 | many | . | TGTGCCAGCAGCACGCAGCTGGCCACAGCGGTCCCGTACAATGAGCAGTTCTTC | CASSTQLATAVPYNEQFF
TRBJ2-1 | TRBV5-6 | . | TRBD1 | TGTGCCAGCAGGCGGCGGACAGGGGGCTTTAATGAGCAGTTCTTC | CASRRRTGGFNEQFF
TRBJ1-1 | TRBV5-6 | once | . | TGTGCCAGCAGCGTTCGAGTGACTGAAGCTTTCTTT | CASSVRVTEAFF
TRBJ1-2 | TRBV29-1 | . | . | TGCAGCGTTGGCCAGGGACTTAGTGGCTACACCTTC | CSVGQGLSGYTF
TRBJ1-3 | TRBV5-1 | . | . | TGCGCCAGCAGCTGGGAGACACTCTCTGGAAACACCATATATTTT | CASSWETLSGNTIYF
TRBJ1-1 | TRBV11-3 | . | . | TGTGCCAGCTCGCTAGGGGCGCATCGTGAAGCTTTCTTT | CASSLGAHREAFF
TRBJ2-7 | TRBV18 | . | TRBD1 | TGTGCCAGCTCAATTTACGGGACAGGAGACGGGGAGCAGTACTTC | CASSIYGTGDGEQYF
TRBJ2-3 | TRBV5-1 | few | TRBD2 | TGCGCCAGCAGCAAAGGGACTAGCGGGAGAGACACGCAGTATTTT | CASSKGTSGRDTQYF
TRBJ1-2 | TRBV2 | . | . | TGTGCCAGCAGTGAAGAACCTCCGACAGCCTATGGCTACACCTTC | CASSEEPPTAYGYTF
TRBJ2-6 | TRBV19 | . | . | TGTGCCAGTAGTATAGGAGGAGGCAGGCTACGCTCTGGGGCCAACGTCCTGACTTTC | CASSIGGGRLRSGANVLTF
TRBJ2-2 | TRBV10-2 | . | TRBD2 | TGCGCCAGCAGGAGCGGGAGGCAAACCGGGGAGCTGTTTTTT | CASRSGRQTGELFF
TRBJ1-1 | TRBV10-3 | few | TRBD1 | TGTGCCGTCAGGACAGGCTCGGACACTGAAGCTTTCTTT | CAVRTGSDTEAFF
TRBJ1-1 | TRBV19 | . | TRBD1 | TGTGCCAGTAGGACGGGACAGTTGAACACTGAAGCTTTCTTT | CASRTGQLNTEAFF
TRBJ2-7 | TRBV30 | few | . | TGTGCCTGGAGTCCCGGTTTCCTCTACGAGCAGTACTTC | CAWSPGFLYEQYF
TRBJ1-2 | TRBV7-9 | . | . | TGTGCCAGCAGCTTAGCGGACAGACAAGGCTACACCTTC | CASSLADRQGYTF
TRBJ2-7 | TRBV5-5 | few | . | TGTGCCAGCAGCTTGGAGGGGTTCAACGAGCAGTACTTC | CASSLEGFNEQYF
TRBJ1-4 | TRBV19 | . | . | TGTGCCAGTAGTCCCCGACACGCGAACTCTGAAAAACTGTTTTTT | CASSPRHANSEKLFF
TRBJ2-5 | TRBV19 | . | . | TGTGCCAGTAGTATCTCGGGGGAAGAGACCCAGTACTTC | CASSISGEETQYF
TRBJ1-1 | TRBV10-3 | . | . | TGTGCCATCAGTGAGCCAGAAACGAACACTGAAGCTTTCTTT | CAISEPETNTEAFF
TRBJ2-5 | TRBV7-9 | once | TRBD2 | TGTGCCAGCCGCGCGGGGGGCGAGACCCAGTACTTC | CASRAGGETQYF
TRBJ2-1 | TRBV11-3 | . | . | TGTGCCAGCAGCTTTACAGTGAACAATGAGCAGTTCTTC | CASSFTVNNEQFF
TRBJ1-5 | TRBV2 | . | TRBD1 | TGTGCCAGCAGTGAAGAGGGGGCGGGCAATCAGCCCCAGCATTTT | CASSEEGAGNQPQHF
TRBJ2-2 | TRBV5-1 | . | . | TGCGCCAGCTTTCCGCGACCTACAGATTCCACCGGGGAGCTGTTTTTT | CASFPRPTDSTGELFF
TRBJ2-1 | TRBV7-3 | . | . | TGTGCCAGCAGCACCACCACCTCAGGGGCAGGGCAGTTCTTC | CASSTTTSGAGQFF
TRBJ2-1 | TRBV15 | . | TRBD1 | TGTGCCACCAGCCGATACGGACAGGGGACCTACAATGAGCAGTTCTTC | CATSRYGQGTYNEQFF
TRBJ2-7 | TRBV11-3 | few | . | TGTGCCAGCAGCTTCCGTGAGTCCTACGAGCAGTACTTC | CASSFRESYEQYF
TRBJ2-7 | TRBV5-8 | . | . | TGTGCCAGCAGCTTGGCAGGGGTTCGTCGCGAGCAGTACTTC | CASSLAGVRREQYF
TRBJ1-6 | TRBV2 | once | . | TGTGCCAGCAGAGGGGAACAGTCACAGAATTCACCCCTCCACTTT | CASRGEQSQNSPLHF
TRBJ1-2 | TRBV19 | few | . | TGTGCCAGTAGTATCTCCCGGGGGGGAGGGTATGGCTACACCTTC | CASSISRGGGYGYTF
TRBJ1-1 | TRBV3-1/TRBV3-2 | . | . | TGTGCCAGCAGCCAAGAAGCGCAGGGGAACACTGAAGCTTTCTTT | CASSQEAQGNTEAFF
TRBJ2-3 | TRBV5-5 | . | . | TGTGCCAGCAGCTCCCGCGGAGATACGCAGTATTTT | CASSSRGDTQYF
TRBJ1-2 | TRBV6-6 | . | . | TGTGCCAGCAGTATCGGTCGGACAGCTAACTATGGCTACACCTTC | CASSIGRTANYGYTF
TRBJ2-2 | TRBV5-1 | few | . | TGCGCCAGCAGCGAAGGGCAGGAGGCCGGGGAGCTGTTTTTT | CASSEGQEAGELFF
TRBJ2-1 | TRBV19 | . | . | TGTGCCAGTAGTATCCTAGGTCAGGGTCTGTCTAATGAGCAGTTCTTC | CASSILGQGLSNEQFF
TRBJ2-5 | TRBV9 | . | . | TGTGCCAGCAGCGGATCAGGGGGGACCACATATAGAGAGACCCAGTACTTC | CASSGSGGTTYRETQYF
TRBJ1-4 | TRBV3-1/TRBV3-2 | . | TRBD1 | TGTGCCAGCAGCCGACAGCCGGGACAGGGTGAGGAAAAACTGTTTTTT | CASSRQPGQGEEKLFF
TRBJ2-6 | TRBV4-2 | . | TRBD2 | TGTGCCAGCAGCCAAGTGCTAGCGGGCATTAGATCTGGGGCCAACGTCCTGACTTTC | CASSQVLAGIRSGANVLTF
TRBJ1-1 | TRBV30 | . | TRBD1 | TGTGCCTGGAGTAATGGGTGGGGGCAGGGGGCGGCGAGCACTGAAGCTTTCTTT | CAWSNGWGQGAASTEAFF